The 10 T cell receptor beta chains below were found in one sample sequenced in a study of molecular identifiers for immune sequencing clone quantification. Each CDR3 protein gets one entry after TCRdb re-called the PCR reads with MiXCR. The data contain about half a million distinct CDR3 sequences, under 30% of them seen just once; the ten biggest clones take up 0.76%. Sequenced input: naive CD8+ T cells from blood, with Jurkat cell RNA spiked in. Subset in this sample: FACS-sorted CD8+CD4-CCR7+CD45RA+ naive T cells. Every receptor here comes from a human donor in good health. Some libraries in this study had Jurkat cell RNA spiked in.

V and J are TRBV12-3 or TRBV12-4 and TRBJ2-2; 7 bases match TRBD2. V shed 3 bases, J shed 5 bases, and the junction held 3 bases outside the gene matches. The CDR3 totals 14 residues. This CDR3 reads CASSFTGGTGELFF. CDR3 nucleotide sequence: TGTGCCAGCAGTTTTACCGGGGGGACCGGGGAGCTGTTTTTT.

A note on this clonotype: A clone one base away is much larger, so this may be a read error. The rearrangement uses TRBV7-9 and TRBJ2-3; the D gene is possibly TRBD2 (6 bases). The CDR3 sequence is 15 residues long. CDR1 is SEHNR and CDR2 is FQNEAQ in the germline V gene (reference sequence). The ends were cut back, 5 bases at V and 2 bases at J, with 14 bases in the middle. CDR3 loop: CASSLRDSPTDTQYF. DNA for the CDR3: TGTGCCAGCAGCCTCCGGGACTCTCCCACAGATACGCAGTATTTT.

The CDR3 is CASSQDNSAVYEQYF. For the CDR3, the DNA is TGCGCCAGCAGCCAAGATAATTCGGCAGTCTACGAGCAGTACTTC. The chain couples TRBV4-3 to TRBJ2-7; D not certain. V was shortened by 0 bases and J by 3 bases, with 12 bases between the two germline ends. This CDR3 spans 15 amino acids. Germline values: CDR1 LGHNA, CDR2 YSLEER.

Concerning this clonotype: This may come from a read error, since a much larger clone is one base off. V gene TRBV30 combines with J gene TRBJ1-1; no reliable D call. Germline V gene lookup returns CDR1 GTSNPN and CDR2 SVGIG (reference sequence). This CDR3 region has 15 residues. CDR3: CAWSVRGERNTAAFF. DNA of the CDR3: TGTGCCTGGAGTGTAAGAGGCGAGCGGAACACTGCAGCTTTCTTT.

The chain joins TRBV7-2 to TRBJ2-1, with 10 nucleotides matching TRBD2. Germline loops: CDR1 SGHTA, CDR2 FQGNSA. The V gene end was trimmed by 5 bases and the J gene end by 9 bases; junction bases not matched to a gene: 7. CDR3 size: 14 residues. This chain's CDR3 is CASSPSGSFVEQFF. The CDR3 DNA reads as TGTGCCAGCAGCCCTAGCGGGAGTTTTGTTGAGCAGTTCTTC.

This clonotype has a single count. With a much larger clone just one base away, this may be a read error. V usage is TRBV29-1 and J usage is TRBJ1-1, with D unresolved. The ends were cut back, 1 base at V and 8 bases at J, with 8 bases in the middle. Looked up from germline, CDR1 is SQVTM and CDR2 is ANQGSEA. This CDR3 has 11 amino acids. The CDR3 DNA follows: TGCAGCGTTGAAGTAATGTGGGAAGCTTTCTTT. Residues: CSVEVMWEAFF. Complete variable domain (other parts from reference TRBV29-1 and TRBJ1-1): SAVISQKPSRDICQRGTSLTIQCQVDSQVTMMFWYRQQPGQSLTLIATANQGSEATYESGFVIDKFPISRPNLTFSTLTVSNMSPEDSSIYLCSVEVMWEAFFGQGTRLTVV.

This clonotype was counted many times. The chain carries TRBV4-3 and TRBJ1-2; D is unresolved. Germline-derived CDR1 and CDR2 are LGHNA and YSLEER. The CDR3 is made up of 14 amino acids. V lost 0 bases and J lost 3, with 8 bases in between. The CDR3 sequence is CASSQDGQYYGYTF. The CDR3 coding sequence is TGCGCCAGCAGCCAAGATGGGCAGTACTATGGCTACACCTTC.

This chain's CDR3 is CASSYKSGHNEQFF. For the CDR3, the DNA is TGTGCCAGCAGTTACAAGTCCGGTCACAATGAGCAGTTCTTC. The chain is built from TRBV6-5 and TRBJ2-1; no firm D call. The CDR3 spans 14 residues. In germline, CDR1 is MNHEY, CDR2 SVGAGI. Trimming shortened V by 2 bases and J by 5 bases, and 10 bases separated the two germline ends.

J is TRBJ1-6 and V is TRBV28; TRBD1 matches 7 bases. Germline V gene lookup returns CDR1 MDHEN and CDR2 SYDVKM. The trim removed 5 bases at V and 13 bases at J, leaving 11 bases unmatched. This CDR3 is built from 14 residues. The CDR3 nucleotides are TGTGCCAGCAGTAAAGACAGGGCCGCCGCTCCCCTCCACTTT. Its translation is CASSKDRAAAPLHF. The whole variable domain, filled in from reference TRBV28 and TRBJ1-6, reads DVKVTQSSRYLVKRTGEKVFLECVQDMDHENMFWYRQDPGLGLRLIYFSYDVKMKEKGDIPEGYSVSREKKERFSLILESASTNQTSMYLCASSKDRAAAPLHFGNGTRLTVT.

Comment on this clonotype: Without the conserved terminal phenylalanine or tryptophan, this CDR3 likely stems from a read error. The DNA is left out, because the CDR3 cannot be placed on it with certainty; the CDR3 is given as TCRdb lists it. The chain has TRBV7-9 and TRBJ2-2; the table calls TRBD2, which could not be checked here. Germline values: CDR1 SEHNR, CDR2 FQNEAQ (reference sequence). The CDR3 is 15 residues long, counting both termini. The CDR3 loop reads CASSESGTRTGELFY.